This TCR beta chain was recorded in a study of monozygotic twins with inflammatory bowel disease. This CDR3 is 14 amino acids long. CDR1 SGHVS and CDR2 FQNEAQ come from the germline V gene. No DNA is given; TCRdb re-called the 5' RACE reads and lists each CDR3 protein once. Its clone listing holds about 300,000 distinct CDR3 sequences. Study results and caveats: The authors note that differing immunosuppressive treatments may have added variability to patient repertoires.

Concerning this clonotype: Its target is unknown.

Total RNA isolation used whole blood (no T cell sorting was performed). The receptor was derived from a human donor with ulcerative colitis or Crohn's disease, or a healthy co-twin of an affected twin (not recorded which). The chain uses TRBV7-8 and TRBJ1-6; TCRdb reports TRBD1, a call that lacks DNA to check it against. Sequencing was done on a sample of blood. The CDR3 region is CASSLQGKGSPLHF.